This is a list of T cell receptor beta chains from one sample in a study of blood T cells in healthy people across ages. TCRdb recomputed calls from the 5' RACE reads with MiXCR, one row per CDR3 protein. The sample consists of around 800,000 distinct CDR3 sequences, around 68% of them appearing once. The sample was blood. Receptors were obtained from a man in his thirties or forties in good health. The CDR3 runs from the conserved cysteine through the conserved F or W. A D gene is named only where the DNA matches it firmly. Only some rows state a clone size, as once, few, many or a class for expanded clones.

V gene,D gene,J gene,clone size,CDR3 protein,CDR3 DNA
TRBV11-2,NA,TRBJ2-1,once,CASSPPGTPNDEQFF,TGTGCCAGCAGCCCCCCCGGGACACCGAACGATGAGCAGTTCTTC
TRBV6-2/TRBV6-3,NA,TRBJ2-5,few,CASSKPVVETQYF,TGTGCCAGCAGCAAACCAGTAGTAGAGACCCAGTACTTC
TRBV7-2,TRBD1,TRBJ2-1,once,CASSDRDRVLDEQFF,TGTGCCAGCAGCGACCGGGACAGGGTTCTTGATGAGCAGTTCTTC
TRBV15,TRBD2,TRBJ2-7,NA,CATSRSLAGDSYEQYF,TGTGCCACCAGCAGGTCCCTAGCGGGGGACTCCTACGAGCAGTACTTC
TRBV6-2/TRBV6-3,TRBD1,TRBJ1-5,few,CASKMDRPRGYSNQPQHF,TGTGCCAGCAAAATGGACAGGCCGAGGGGATATAGCAATCAGCCCCAGCATTTT
TRBV6-1,NA,TRBJ2-7,NA,CASSVETAYEQYF,TGTGCCAGCAGTGTAGAGACAGCCTACGAGCAGTACTTC
TRBV2,NA,TRBJ2-2,NA,CASNNIRDSGELFF,TGTGCCAGCAATAATATTAGGGACTCCGGGGAGCTGTTTTTT
TRBV11-2,NA,TRBJ2-7,NA,CASSSIRRASQNYEQYF,TGTGCCAGCAGCAGTATCAGACGGGCAAGTCAAAATTACGAGCAGTACTTC
TRBV20-1,NA,TRBJ1-1,NA,CSVEGRGNTEAFF,TGCAGTGTCGAGGGCCGGGGGAACACTGAAGCTTTCTTT
TRBV4-2,NA,TRBJ2-1,few,CASSQDETESSYNEQFF,TGTGCCAGCAGCCAAGATGAGACGGAGAGTTCCTACAATGAGCAGTTCTTC
TRBV27,TRBD1,TRBJ2-7,NA,CASSLPGTGTPGEQYF,TGTGCCAGCAGTCTACCCGGGACAGGTACTCCCGGGGAGCAGTACTTC
TRBV6-6,NA,TRBJ2-3,NA,CASSQEQFGTQYF,TGTGCCAGCAGTCAAGAACAGTTTGGTACGCAGTATTTT